One T cell receptor beta chain is described in this entry. The read halts 3 residues ahead of the CDR3 end, with the missing end drawn from the germline J gene. The data belong to a study of T cells in women clearing cervical HPV infection. CDR3 length: 14 residues. CDR1 and CDR2 from the germline V gene are PRHDT and FYEKMQ (reference sequence). Between the trimmed V and J ends, which lost 5 bases and 6 bases, there was a span of 17 bases. Sequencing used immunoSEQ multiplex PCR; TCRdb keeps in-frame clones, though not all of them. The specimen's table records approximately 41,000 clones. The rearrangement joins TRBV13 to TRBJ2-7; D remains ambiguous. Input material: blood buffy coat. The clonotype comes from a woman aged 18 to 75 with a cervical HPV16 infection that either progressed to CIN3+ or cleared (not recorded which). CDR3 sequence: CASSPKYLVSEQYF. The part of the CDR3 DNA that was read is TGTGCCAGCAGCCCCAAGTATCTAGTCTCCGAG.